The 17 T cell receptor beta chains below all came from one sample that was sequenced in a study of neoadjuvant anti-PD-1 for oral cavity cancer. Profiling relied on immunoSEQ multiplex PCR, and the TCRdb table lists in-frame clones only, not all of them. The data hold tens of thousands of clones, with around 83% observed a single time. The sample here was PBMCs, taken before nivolumab (anti-PD-1) treatment. The receptors derive from a person aged 40-85 years with oral cavity squamous cell carcinoma.

The chain carries TRBV11-2 and TRBJ1-1, with D uncertain. Germline V gives CDR1 SGHAT, CDR2 FQNNGV. Trimming stripped 1 base from V and 6 bases from J, with 3 bases between. CDR3 length: 11 residues. For the CDR3, the DNA is TGTGCCAGCAGCTTAGTTGCTGAAGCTTTCTTT. Amino acid sequence: CASSLVAEAFF. Drawing the rest from reference TRBV11-2 and TRBJ1-1, the complete variable domain is EAGVAQSPRYKIIEKRQSVAFWCNPISGHATLYWYQQILGQGPKLLIQFQNNGVVDDSQLPKDRFSAERLKGVDSTLKIQPAKLEDSAVYLCASSLVAEAFFGQGTRLTVV.

The chain employs TRBV10-2 and TRBJ1-6; TRBD1 is a possible D gene (6 bases). With 3 bases removed from V and 5 bases from J, the gap between germline ends came to 14 bases. Germline loops: CDR1 WSHSY, CDR2 SAAADI. This CDR3 contains 16 residues. The CDR3 DNA reads TGCGCCAGCAGTGAACACTCAGGGGCCGATAATTCACCCCTCCACTTT. Residues: CASSEHSGADNSPLHF.

The V gene is TRBV6-1, the J gene TRBJ1-1; D ambiguous. The germline gives CDR1 MNHNS, CDR2 SASEGT. Trimming stripped 0 bases from V and 5 bases from J, with 16 bases between. The length of the CDR3 is 16 residues. The CDR3 region is CASSEAQVRVRTEAFF. CDR3 in DNA: TGTGCCAGCAGTGAAGCGCAGGTGAGGGTAAGGACTGAAGCTTTCTTT.

This clone came up once. The chain recombines TRBV19 with TRBJ1-2; TRBD1 might be the D (6 bases). CDR1 is LNHDA and CDR2 is SQIVND in the germline V gene (reference sequence). The CDR3 runs 15 residues. V lost 6 bases and J lost 1, with 15 bases in between. CDR3: CASSRTATINYGYTF. CDR3 sequence (DNA): TGTGCCAGTAGCCGGACAGCTACTATTAACTATGGCTACACCTTC.

The V call is TRBV2, the J call TRBJ2-5; no definite D call. V dropped 11 bases and J dropped 0 bases, with 13 bases sitting between them. In germline, CDR1 is SNHLY, CDR2 FYNNEI. The CDR3 contains 13 residues. CDR3: CARNDMYQETQYF. The DNA of the CDR3 is TGTGCCCGAAACGACATGTACCAAGAGACCCAGTACTTC.

The gene calls are TRBV29-1 and TRBJ1-1; D gene uncertain. There are 14 residues in the CDR3. Per germline, CDR1 SQVTM and CDR2 ANQGSEA. V lost 4 bases to trimming and J lost 1 base, with 13 bases between them. This CDR3 is CSVVAGLTNTEAFF. CDR3 DNA sequence: TGCAGCGTTGTTGCAGGACTTACGAACACTGAAGCTTTCTTT.

This sequence joins TRBV30 and TRBJ2-7; TRBD1 is a possible D gene (6 bases). The CDR3 spans 14 residues. Trimming took off 3 bases at V and 1 base at J, with 13 bases between the two ends. Germline CDR1 reads GTSNPN; CDR2 reads SVGIG (reference sequence). The CDR3: CAWSRGPGSYEQYF. In nucleotides, the CDR3 is TGTGCCTGGAGCAGGGGTCCTGGGTCCTACGAGCAGTACTTC.

The chain uses TRBV11-2 and TRBJ1-2, with D uncertain. Deletions cut 5 bases from V and 4 bases from J, with 11 bases between. CDR1 and CDR2 (germline): SGHAT, FQNNGV. The CDR3 has 13 residues. CDR3 region: CASSRSPSYGYTF. The DNA for the CDR3 is TGTGCCAGCAGCCGATCCCCCTCCTATGGCTACACCTTC.

The chain links TRBV7-9 to TRBJ2-5, with 10 bases aligning to TRBD2. After removal of 5 bases from V and 5 bases from J, the junction contained 8 bases not matched to a gene. Germline CDR1 SEHNR, CDR2 FQNEAQ (reference sequence). This CDR3 is 15 amino acids long. The CDR3: CASSITSGMQETQYF. In DNA form, the CDR3 reads TGTGCCAGCAGCATCACTAGCGGGATGCAGGAGACCCAGTACTTC.

This clone was seen a handful of times. The J gene is TRBJ2-5, the V gene TRBV14; 10 bases line up with TRBD2. Germline CDR1 reads SGHDN; CDR2 reads FVKESK. The ends lost 0 bases at V and 0 bases at J; junction bases unmatched: 7. The CDR3 loop spans 18 amino acids. The CDR3 DNA follows: TGTGCCAGCAGCCAAGAATCAGGACTAGCGGTGTACCAAGAGACCCAGTACTTC. Its protein product is CASSQESGLAVYQETQYF. Together with reference TRBV14 and TRBJ2-5, the CDR3 gives the full variable domain: EAGVTQFPSHSVIEKGQTVTLRCDPISGHDNLYWYRRVMGKEIKFLLHFVKESKQDESGMPNNRFLAERTGGTYSTLKVQPAELEDSGVYFCASSQESGLAVYQETQYFGPGTRLLVL.

The V gene is TRBV2, the J gene TRBJ1-5; a weak D match, TRBD1 (6 bases). From germline, CDR1 is SNHLY and CDR2 FYNNEI. V was trimmed by 6 bases and J by 4 bases, leaving 16 bases between them. The CDR3 runs to 15 residues. CDR3 sequence reads: CASSGEGVRNQPQHF. The CDR3, as DNA: TGTGCCAGCAGCGGAGAGGGGGTACGGAATCAGCCCCAGCATTTT.

The rearrangement uses TRBV7-9 and TRBJ2-3; 8 bases are shared with TRBD2. Germline-derived CDR1 and CDR2 are SEHNR and FQNEAQ (reference sequence). V lost 7 bases, J lost 5 bases, and 11 bases stayed unmatched. This CDR3 spans 15 amino acids. This CDR3 is CASTPPSGGVDTQYF. CDR3 nucleotide sequence: TGTGCCAGCACCCCACCCAGCGGGGGTGTAGATACGCAGTATTTT.

The chain couples TRBV30 to TRBJ2-1; D may be TRBD2 (6 bases). This CDR3 region has 15 residues. V shed 3 bases and J shed 2 bases, with 14 bases lying between them. Germline assignment: CDR1 GTSNPN and CDR2 SVGIG (reference sequence). The CDR3 DNA is TGTGCCTGGAGCTACGGAGGGCGGACCTACAATGAGCAGTTCTTC. Translation gives CAWSYGGRTYNEQFF.

The chain uses TRBV13 and TRBJ2-5, with 11 bases aligning to TRBD2. CDR3 size: 14 residues. Unmatched junction bases numbered 5, after V lost 5 bases and J lost 6 bases. Germline loops: CDR1 PRHDT, CDR2 FYEKMQ (reference sequence). The CDR3 sequence: CASSTLAGVQTQYF. CDR3 nucleotide sequence: TGTGCCAGCAGCACACTAGCGGGGGTTCAGACCCAGTACTTC.

This chain connects TRBV11-2 to TRBJ2-1; D perhaps matches TRBD2 (6 bases). Germline CDR1 and CDR2: SGHAT and FQNNGV. There are 14 residues in the CDR3. The ends were cut back, 2 bases at V and 7 bases at J, with 12 bases in the middle. CDR3 amino acids: CASSLFGRSNEQFF. As DNA, the CDR3 is TGTGCCAGCAGCTTATTTGGGAGGTCGAATGAGCAGTTCTTC.

J is TRBJ2-5 and V is TRBV5-1; perhaps TRBD1 as D (6 bases). There are 14 residues in the CDR3. Trimming took 4 bases from V and 5 from J, leaving 15 bases between them. Germline values: CDR1 SGHRS, CDR2 YFSETQ. CDR3 DNA: TGCGCCAGCAGCCACTTGGGGGCGTGGGAGACCCAGTACTTC. Its protein product is CASSHLGAWETQYF. Complete variable domain (other parts from reference TRBV5-1 and TRBJ2-5): KAGVTQTPRYLIKTRGQQVTLSCSPISGHRSVSWYQQTPGQGLQFLFEYFSETQRNKGNFPGRFSGRQFSNSRSEMNVSTLELGDSALYLCASSHLGAWETQYFGPGTRLLVL.

The rearrangement joins TRBV5-6 to TRBJ1-2; 7 positions agree with TRBD1. The J segment lost 7 bases and the V segment lost 6 bases, leaving 6 bases of the junction unmatched. The CDR3 totals 12 residues. Per germline, CDR1 SGHDT and CDR2 YYEEEE. The CDR3 DNA reads as TGTGCCAGCACAGGGGGGCTGGGTGGCTACACCTTC. Translated, it gives CASTGGLGGYTF.